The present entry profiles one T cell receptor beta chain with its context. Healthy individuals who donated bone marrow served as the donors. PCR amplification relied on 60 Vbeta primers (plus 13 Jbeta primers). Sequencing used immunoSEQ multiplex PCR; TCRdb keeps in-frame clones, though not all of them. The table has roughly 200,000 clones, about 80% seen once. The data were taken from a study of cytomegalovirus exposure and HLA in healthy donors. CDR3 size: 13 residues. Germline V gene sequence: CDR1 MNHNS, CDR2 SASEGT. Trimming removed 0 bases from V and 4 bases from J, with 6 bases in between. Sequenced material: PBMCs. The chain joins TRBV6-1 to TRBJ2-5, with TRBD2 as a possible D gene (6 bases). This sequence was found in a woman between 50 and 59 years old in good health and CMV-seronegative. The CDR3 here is CASSEAGGETQYF. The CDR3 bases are TGTGCCAGCAGTGAAGCGGGAGGAGAGACCCAGTACTTC.